What follows are 31 T cell receptor beta chains derived from one specimen sequenced in a study of a mutant IDH1 vaccine in newly diagnosed glioma. The data were produced by immunoSEQ multiplex PCR, yet TCRdb's version contains in-frame clones alone and is incomplete. The sample has under 150,000 clones, under 90% seen once. Their antigens are not known. Documented time point: week 11, during vaccination. What each vaccine dose contained was 300 ug of mutant IDH1 20-mer peptide, accompanied by topical imiquimod. Sequences were derived from PBMCs, sampled from a glioma patient whose treatment included an IDH1 peptide vaccine. These receptors came from a woman in her 50s with glioma.

The chain is built from TRBV7-9 and TRBJ2-3, with D perhaps TRBD2 (6 bases). The CDR3 is 15 amino acids. Germline CDR1 SEHNR, CDR2 FQNEAQ (reference sequence). Trimming cost V 6 bases and J 3 bases, with 16 bases left between them. The CDR3 is CASRRNGGRTDTQYF. CDR3 DNA sequence: TGTGCCAGCAGGAGGAACGGAGGGAGGACAGATACGCAGTATTTT.

The gene calls are TRBV9 and TRBJ2-1; no reliable D call. Germline V gene data show CDR1 as SGDLS and CDR2 as YYNGEE. V lost 4 bases and J lost 7, with 9 bases in between. CDR3 length: 12 amino acids. The CDR3 sequence: CASSPVGNEQFF. Here the CDR3 DNA reads TGTGCCAGCAGCCCAGTGGGGAATGAGCAGTTCTTC.

V and J are TRBV12-5 and TRBJ1-4; D uncertain. The germline CDR1 and CDR2 sequences are LGHNT and FRNRAP. Between the trimmed V and J ends, which lost 2 bases and 0 bases, there was a span of 4 bases. CDR3 size: 14 residues. CDR3 sequence: CASGLTTTNEKLFF. CDR3 in DNA: TGTGCTAGTGGTTTGACAACAACTAATGAAAAACTGTTTTTT.

This chain uses TRBV5-6 with TRBJ2-7, with TRBD2 identical over 10 bases. CDR1 and CDR2 from the germline V gene are SGHDT and YYEEEE. The CDR3 is 17 residues long. Unmatched junction bases numbered 9, after V lost 1 base and J lost 2 bases. CDR3 in amino acids: CASSLFTPGLAAYEQYF. The CDR3 coding sequence is TGTGCCAGCAGCTTGTTTACCCCCGGACTAGCGGCCTACGAGCAGTACTTC.

The V call is TRBV5-5, the J call TRBJ1-5, with D tentatively TRBD1 (6 bases). CDR3 size: 16 residues. V was pared by 1 base and J by 1 base, with 12 bases between. Germline V gene sequence: CDR1 SGHKS, CDR2 YYEKEE (reference sequence). CDR3 in DNA: TGTGCCAGCAGCTTGAGGGACAAAGCGAGCAATCAGCCCCAGCATTTT. It codes for CASSLRDKASNQPQHF. Combining the CDR3 with reference TRBV5-5 and TRBJ1-5 gives the whole variable domain DAGVTQSPTHLIKTRGQQVTLRCSPISGHKSVSWYQQVLGQGPQFIFQYYEKEERGRGNFPDRFSARQFPNYSSELNVNALLLGDSALYLCASSLRDKASNQPQHFGDGTRLSIL.

The chain recombines TRBV30 with TRBJ2-5; 11 bases are a match to TRBD2. The CDR3 contains 14 residues. The V gene's germline CDR1 is GTSNPN and CDR2 SVGIG (reference sequence). V lost 8 bases, J lost 0 bases, and 5 bases stayed unmatched. The DNA of the CDR3 is TGTGCCGCCGGGACTAGCGGATACCAAGAGACCCAGTACTTC. It codes for CAAGTSGYQETQYF.

This chain links TRBV28 with TRBJ1-5; D gene ambiguous. The CDR3 totals 11 residues. Between the trimmed V and J ends, which lost 6 bases and 5 bases, there was a span of 5 bases. CDR1 is MDHEN, CDR2 SYDVKM, per germline. The CDR3: CASSPDQPQHF. CDR3 bases: TGTGCCAGCAGCCCCGATCAGCCCCAGCATTTT.

The chain couples TRBV28 to TRBJ2-7; D not resolved. This CDR3 has 14 residues. Looked up from germline, CDR1 is MDHEN and CDR2 is SYDVKM. The germline V and J ends were trimmed by 1 base and 3 bases, with 10 bases remaining between them. CDR3 bases: TGTGCCAGCAGTTTATCGGTCGGCTTCTACGAGCAGTACTTC. This encodes CASSLSVGFYEQYF. The whole variable domain, filled in from reference TRBV28 and TRBJ2-7, reads DVKVTQSSRYLVKRTGEKVFLECVQDMDHENMFWYRQDPGLGLRLIYFSYDVKMKEKGDIPEGYSVSREKKERFSLILESASTNQTSMYLCASSLSVGFYEQYFGPGTRLTVT.

This clone showed up just once. The rearrangement joins TRBV7-6 to TRBJ2-2; 10 bases line up with TRBD1. Looked up from germline, CDR1 is SGHVS and CDR2 is FNYEAQ. With 4 bases clipped from V and 4 bases from J, the junction kept 6 bases outside the gene matches. The CDR3 length is 16 residues. For the CDR3, the DNA is TGTGCCAGCAGCTCAGACAGGGGGCCTGGCACCGGGGAGCTGTTTTTT. Amino acids: CASSSDRGPGTGELFF. The variable domain in full, completed from reference TRBV7-6 and TRBJ2-2, reads GAGVSQSPRYKVTKRGQDVALRCDPISGHVSLYWYRQALGQGPEFLTYFNYEAQQDKSGLPNDRFSAERPEGSISTLTIQRTEQRDSAMYRCASSSDRGPGTGELFFGEGSRLTVL.

The chain links TRBV10-3 to TRBJ1-1; D possibly corresponds to TRBD1 (5 bases). This CDR3 has 14 residues. The V end lost 2 bases, the J end lost 1 base, and 8 bases lay between the germline ends. Germline values: CDR1 ENHRY, CDR2 SYGVKD. This CDR3 reads CAISEGAGNTEAFF. In nucleotides, the CDR3 is TGTGCCATCAGTGAGGGGGCAGGGAACACTGAAGCTTTCTTT.

The chain uses TRBV29-1 and TRBJ2-2, with D unclear. The CDR3 has 14 amino acids. Germline assignment: CDR1 SQVTM and CDR2 ANQGSEA. V shed 5 bases and J shed 4 bases, with 14 bases lying between them. The CDR3, as DNA: TGCAGCGTTCCCCAGGACGGTACCACCGGGGAGCTGTTTTTT. Translation: CSVPQDGTTGELFF.

This chain uses TRBV18 with TRBJ2-7; tentatively, D is TRBD1 (8 bases). The CDR3 length is 15 residues. Trimming removed 3 bases from V and 2 bases from J, with 14 bases in between. Germline V lookup: CDR1 KGHSH, CDR2 LQKENI. The CDR3 DNA is TGTGCCAGCTCACCGACAGGGGAGGGAGCCTACGAGCAGTACTTC. Protein sequence: CASSPTGEGAYEQYF.

The chain recombines TRBV5-5 with TRBJ2-3; no reliable D call. V dropped 0 bases and J dropped 4 bases, with 6 bases sitting between them. The CDR3 has 13 residues. CDR1 and CDR2 from the germline V gene are SGHKS and YYEKEE (reference sequence). The CDR3 DNA reads as TGTGCCAGCAGCTTGGACCTTCCAGATACGCAGTATTTT. This translates into CASSLDLPDTQYF. Full variable domain (remainder filled in from reference TRBV5-5 and TRBJ2-3): DAGVTQSPTHLIKTRGQQVTLRCSPISGHKSVSWYQQVLGQGPQFIFQYYEKEERGRGNFPDRFSARQFPNYSSELNVNALLLGDSALYLCASSLDLPDTQYFGPGTRLTVL.

The chain couples TRBV4-2 to TRBJ2-5; D ambiguous. Gene TRBJ2-7 matches the end of the DNA better, so the J call may be wrong. This CDR3 is 14 amino acids long. Looked up from germline, CDR1 is LGHNA and CDR2 is YNFKEQ. CDR3 nucleotide sequence: TGTGCCAGCAGCCAAGAGTACTCGACCTACGAGCAGTACTTC. It specifies CASSQEYSTYEQYF.

This sequence joins TRBV2 and TRBJ2-1; weak D call: TRBD2 (6 bases). The CDR3 loop spans 13 amino acids. V was cut by 6 bases and J by 4 bases, with 10 bases left in between. Germline V lookup: CDR1 SNHLY, CDR2 FYNNEI. The CDR3 nucleotides are TGTGCCAGCAGCCGGGGGAGTTACAATGAGCAGTTCTTC. It codes for CASSRGSYNEQFF.

The V and J genes are TRBV11-2 and TRBJ1-4, with D perhaps matching TRBD1 (5 bases). The germline V gene encodes CDR1 SGHAT and CDR2 FQNNGV. This CDR3 has 14 amino acids. V was trimmed by 3 bases and J by 5 bases, leaving 10 bases between them. CDR3 nucleotide sequence: TGTGCCAGCAGCTTGGGCAGGGAGAATGAAAAACTGTTTTTT. Encoded protein: CASSLGRENEKLFF.

The chain uses TRBV7-8 and TRBJ2-1; 13 positions match TRBD2. CDR3 length equals 16 residues. Looked up from germline, CDR1 is SGHVS and CDR2 is FQNEAQ. After removal of 5 bases from V and 8 bases from J, the junction contained 9 bases not matched to a gene. DNA of the CDR3: TGTGCCAGCAGCCTACGGACTAGCGGGAGTATGTATGAGCAGTTCTTC. The encoded protein is CASSLRTSGSMYEQFF.

The chain joins TRBV21-1 to TRBJ2-7; the table gives TRBD1 as D, unverified against the DNA. TRBV21-1 is a pseudogene. This CDR3 region has 17 residues. The CDR3: CASSKGRFRTATYEQYF. The CDR3 bases are TGTGCCAGCAGCAAGGGGCGGTTTAGGACAGCAACCTACGAGCAGTACTTC.

This chain connects TRBV6-1 to TRBJ1-1; 9 bases align to TRBD1. CDR3 length equals 13 residues. The V and J ends lost 6 bases and 1 base, in that order; junction bases with no gene match: 0. CDR1 is MNHNS, CDR2 SASEGT, per germline. CDR3 sequence: CASRDRGNTEAFF. As DNA, the CDR3 is TGTGCCAGCAGGGACAGGGGGAACACTGAAGCTTTCTTT.

The rearrangement uses TRBV15 and TRBJ2-3; D unresolved. This CDR3 contains 13 residues. The ends were cut back, 5 bases at V and 2 bases at J, with 8 bases in the middle. CDR1 and CDR2 from the germline V gene are LNHNV and YYDKDF (reference sequence). The CDR3 reads CATSVRSTDTQYF. As DNA, the CDR3 is TGTGCCACCAGCGTTCGATCCACAGATACGCAGTATTTT.

The chain employs TRBV11-3 and TRBJ2-7; 7 bases map to TRBD2. The ends lost 3 bases at V and 6 bases at J; junction bases unmatched: 11. Germline CDR1 is SGHNT and CDR2 is YENEEA. CDR3 size: 15 residues. Here the CDR3 reads CASSFIGGRKGEQYF. CDR3 nucleotides: TGTGCCAGCAGCTTTATCGGCGGGAGAAAGGGCGAGCAGTACTTC.

V gene TRBV6-6 combines with J gene TRBJ1-1, with D maybe TRBD1 (5 bases). V was pared by 6 bases and J by 0 bases, with 14 bases between. CDR3 length: 15 residues. Germline CDR1 and CDR2: MNHNY and SVGAGI (reference sequence). CDR3 nucleotide sequence: TGTGCCAGCAGGGGGGTAGACTTAATGAACACTGAAGCTTTCTTT. It specifies CASRGVDLMNTEAFF.

In this sample, this clone turned up a few times. The chain has TRBV10-1 and TRBJ2-1; no reliable D call. The V end was cut by 5 bases, the J end by 6 bases, with 8 bases between. There are 12 residues in the CDR3. CDR1 and CDR2 from the germline V gene are WNHNN and SYGVQD (reference sequence). The CDR3 region has the DNA TGCGCCAGCAGTCCTCGGTCCAATGAGCAGTTCTTC. Protein sequence: CASSPRSNEQFF.

In the case of this clone: The same CDR3 also results from other DNA sequences found in this sample. V usage is TRBV29-1 and J usage is TRBJ2-7, with TRBD1 identical over 10 bases. The CDR3 consists of 14 residues. Trimming at V came to 6 bases and at J to 4 bases, leaving 9 bases not matched to a gene. Germline lookup yields CDR1 SQVTM and CDR2 ANQGSEA. The CDR3 coding sequence is TGCAGCGTCGTCCTCCGGGACAGGGGTTACGAGCAGTACTTC. Protein product: CSVVLRDRGYEQYF.

This chain links TRBV7-9 with TRBJ1-1; the D is unclear. Per the germline V gene, CDR1 is SEHNR and CDR2 is FQNEAQ (reference sequence). The CDR3 has 13 residues. The V and J ends lost 3 bases and 8 bases respectively, with 13 bases between them. CDR3 bases: TGTGCCAGCAGCTTGTTTGATGGGCCCGAAGCTTTCTTT. This sequence encodes CASSLFDGPEAFF. Based on the CDR3 plus reference TRBV7-9 and TRBJ1-1, the full variable domain is DTGVSQNPRHKITKRGQNVTFRCDPISEHNRLYWYRQTLGQGPEFLTYFQNEAQLEKSRLLSDRFSAERPKGSFSTLEIQRTEQGDSAMYLCASSLFDGPEAFFGQGTRLTVV.

A single count supports this clone. The chain employs TRBV11-2 and TRBJ1-3, with D maybe TRBD1 (5 bases). The CDR3 contains 13 residues. Germline loops: CDR1 SGHAT, CDR2 FQNNGV. V lost 8 bases, J lost 1 base, and 9 bases lay in between. DNA of the CDR3: TGTGCCAGCGCCCAGGGATCTGGAAACACCATATATTTT. Translating it yields CASAQGSGNTIYF.

This rearrangement joins TRBV9 to TRBJ1-3; the D is unclear. Per the germline V gene, CDR1 is SGDLS and CDR2 is YYNGEE. This CDR3 comprises 12 residues. V was cut by 0 bases and J by 8 bases, with 6 bases left in between. The chain's CDR3 is CASSVDPDTIYF. CDR3 sequence (DNA): TGTGCCAGCAGCGTAGACCCGGACACCATATATTTT. The variable domain in full, completed from reference TRBV9 and TRBJ1-3, reads DSGVTQTPKHLITATGQRVTLRCSPRSGDLSVYWYQQSLDQGLQFLIQYYNGEERAKGNILERFSAQQFPDLHSELNLSSLELGDSALYFCASSVDPDTIYFGEGSWLTVV.

This clone has only one observation. J is TRBJ2-5 and V is TRBV7-9, with 9 bases fitting TRBD1. With the DNA end fitting TRBJ2-7 better, the J assignment may be wrong. CDR1 SEHNR and CDR2 FQNEAQ come from the germline V gene (reference sequence). The CDR3 runs to 14 residues. CDR3 DNA sequence: TGTGCCAGCAGCTCACCGGGACAGGGCTACGAGCAGTACTTC. Translation gives CASSSPGQGYEQYF.

This sequence joins TRBV4-1 and TRBJ2-7, with TRBD1 identical over 9 bases. After removal of 1 base from V and 2 bases from J, the junction contained 3 bases not matched to a gene. The CDR3 length is 15 residues. CDR1 and CDR2 (germline): MGHRA, YSYEKL. For the CDR3, the DNA is TGCGCCAGCAGCCAAGTCGGGACAGGGACCTACGAGCAGTACTTC. Amino acids: CASSQVGTGTYEQYF.

This rearrangement joins TRBV5-4 to TRBJ1-2, with D perhaps matching TRBD1 (6 bases). CDR1 is SGHNT, CDR2 YYREEE, per germline (reference sequence). The CDR3 length is 14 residues. Trimming pared 4 bases from V and 5 bases from J, leaving 15 bases between. CDR3 bases: TGTGCCAGCAGCGAGGGGGGGGCGGAGTATGGCTACACCTTC. Its translation: CASSEGGAEYGYTF. Supplemented by reference TRBV5-4 and TRBJ1-2, the full variable domain reads ETGVTQSPTHLIKTRGQQVTLRCSSQSGHNTVSWYQQALGQGPQFIFQYYREEENGRGNFPPRFSGLQFPNYSSELNVNALELDDSALYLCASSEGGAEYGYTFGSGTRLTVV.

In this sample, this clone turned up once. The CDR3 sequence: CASSDYSGRAGDEQFF. DNA for the CDR3: TGTGCCAGCAGTGATTATAGCGGGAGGGCCGGGGATGAGCAGTTCTTC. This chain uses TRBV2 with TRBJ2-1; 11 bases are a match to TRBD2. CDR1 is SNHLY, CDR2 FYNNEI, per germline. The CDR3 contains 16 residues. Trimming at V came to 3 bases and at J to 8 bases, leaving 9 bases not matched to a gene.